These 6 T cell receptor beta chains share one sample of origin, sequenced in a study of T cell repertoires in cytomegalovirus infection. TCRdb reanalysed the reads using MiXCR and keeps one entry per CDR3 protein. The sample records roughly 990,000 distinct CDR3 sequences, roughly 31% being singletons. The antigens these receptors bind are not known. Sequencing was performed on cultured CD8+ T cells from PBMCs, taken from culture after CMV antigen stimulation. Receptors were obtained from a human donor in good health (CMV status not recorded). Some clones in this sample may be carry-over from other donors' samples.

This clonotype was seen repeatedly, ten times or more. The V gene is TRBV12-3 or TRBV12-4, the J gene TRBJ2-1, with D perhaps TRBD1 (5 bases). The CDR3 is 15 residues long. Trimming left V 6 bases short and J 0 bases short, with 12 bases between. The CDR3 bases are TGTGCCAGCAGAACAGGCCCTAGCTCCTACAATGAGCAGTTCTTC. As protein: CASRTGPSSYNEQFF.

This chain connects TRBV7-4 to TRBJ1-1; D may be TRBD1 (6 bases). V was trimmed by 4 bases and J by 11 bases, leaving 20 bases between them. This CDR3 is 14 amino acids long. CDR1 and CDR2 from the germline V gene are SGHVT and SQSDAQ. CDR3 in amino acids: CASSSPQGPNEAFF. CDR3 sequence (DNA): TGTGCCAGCAGCTCGCCACAGGGCCCTAACGAGGCTTTCTTT.

The CDR3 reads CASSTGTDDTEAFF. CDR3 DNA: TGCGCCAGCAGCACCGGGACGGATGACACTGAAGCTTTCTTT. The chain recombines TRBV5-1 with TRBJ1-1, with D possibly TRBD1 on 5 matching bases. Deletions cut 4 bases from V and 3 bases from J, with 13 bases between. The CDR3 has 14 residues. Looked up from germline, CDR1 is SGHRS and CDR2 is YFSETQ.

This clonotype has a handful of counts. The gene calls are TRBV4-1 and TRBJ2-1; perhaps TRBD2 as D (7 bases). This CDR3 contains 15 residues. Looked up from germline, CDR1 is MGHRA and CDR2 is YSYEKL. Trimming pared 2 bases from V and 9 bases from J, leaving 17 bases between. CDR3 residues: CASSQSMGGPGEQFF. The DNA of the CDR3 is TGCGCCAGCAGCCAAAGTATGGGGGGGCCAGGTGAGCAGTTCTTC.

The sample holds a few counts of this clonotype. The DNA for the CDR3 is TGCGCCAGCAGCACCCACAGGGAGGCCGACTATGGCTACACCTTC. Residues: CASSTHREADYGYTF. The chain uses TRBV4-1 and TRBJ1-2, with a weak D call TRBD1 (6 bases). V gave up 5 bases and J gave up 3 bases, with 16 bases separating them. The CDR3 consists of 15 residues. Germline lookup yields CDR1 MGHRA and CDR2 YSYEKL.

Only a few counts were recorded for this clonotype. This rearrangement joins TRBV6-1 to TRBJ2-2; either TRBD1 or TRBD2 may fit D (5 bases each). Trimming removed 5 bases at V and 5 bases at J, with 15 bases between. From germline, CDR1 is MNHNS and CDR2 SASEGT. The CDR3 has 15 amino acids. The CDR3 DNA reads TGTGCCAGCAGTAAGGCAGGGAGTAGTACCGGGGAGCTGTTTTTT. Translation gives CASSKAGSSTGELFF.